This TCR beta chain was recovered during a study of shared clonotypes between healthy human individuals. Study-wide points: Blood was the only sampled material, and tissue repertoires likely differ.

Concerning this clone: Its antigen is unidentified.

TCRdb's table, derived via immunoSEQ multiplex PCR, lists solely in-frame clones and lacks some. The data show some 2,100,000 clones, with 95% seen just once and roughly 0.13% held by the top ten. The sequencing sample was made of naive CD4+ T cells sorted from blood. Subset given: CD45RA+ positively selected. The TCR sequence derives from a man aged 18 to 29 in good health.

The DNA of the CDR3 is TGTGCCAGTAGTATCCCCGGGAAGAACACTGAAGCTTTCTTT. Encoded protein: CASSIPGKNTEAFF. V usage is TRBV19 and J usage is TRBJ1-1, with D uncertain. The CDR3 is made up of 14 amino acids. Trimming pared 3 bases from V and 1 base from J, leaving 9 bases between. The V gene's germline CDR1 is LNHDA and CDR2 SQIVND (reference sequence).